This T cell receptor beta chain comes out of a study of blood T cell repertoires in COVID-19. Across the whole study: There were acute and convalescent COVID-19 samples, and they came from the United States, Italy and Spain.

V lost 6 bases, J lost 7 bases, and 15 bases lay in between. The CDR3 contains 13 residues. The table came from immunoSEQ multiplex PCR; TCRdb's copy has only in-frame clones and leaves some out. The sample shows hundreds of thousands of clones, 80% of them seen only once. The chain recombines TRBV12-3 or TRBV12-4 with TRBJ1-2; tentative D call: TRBD1 (6 bases). Sequences were obtained from PBMCs or T cells enriched from blood (not recorded which). The TCR sequence derives from a man younger than 40 with acute COVID-19. The DNA for the CDR3 is TGTGCCAGCAGCTCTACAGGGTTGAGTGGCTACACCTTC. This translates into CASSSTGLSGYTF.